One sample yielded the 15 T cell receptor beta chains listed below, sequenced in a study of CD8+ T cells in alopecia areata. RNA extraction and reverse transcription yielded cDNA as sequencing template. Clones were sequenced by immunoSEQ multiplex PCR, and TCRdb holds only the in-frame ones, with some missing. The sample holds 150,000 to 200,000 clones, around three fifths seen once. The sample's treatment: oral pan-JAK inhibitor, 5-10 mg twice daily. Sequencing used CD4+ T cells sorted from blood, obtained at week 49, from a patient treated with tofacitinib. Receptor source: a human donor with alopecia areata.

The V call is TRBV7-2, the J call TRBJ2-1; weak D call: TRBD1 (5 bases). CDR1 and CDR2 from the germline V gene are SGHTA and FQGNSA. The V end was cut by 5 bases, the J end by 10 bases, with 21 bases between. The CDR3 length is 15 residues. In nucleotides, the CDR3 is TGTGCCAGCAGCCTCAGGGTCACGATAGTCGGGGAGCAGTTCTTC. Amino acids: CASSLRVTIVGEQFF.

J is TRBJ1-1 and V is TRBV29-1; tentative D call: TRBD1 (5 bases). The CDR3 has 15 residues. V lost 6 bases to trimming and J lost 7 bases, with 24 bases between them. Germline CDR1 SQVTM, CDR2 ANQGSEA. The CDR3 nucleotides read TGCAGCGTCCCATATGGGGCAAAGGGCTATAGTGAAGCTTTCTTT. As protein: CSVPYGAKGYSEAFF. The whole variable domain, remainder taken from reference TRBV29-1 and TRBJ1-1, is SAVISQKPSRDICQRGTSLTIQCQVDSQVTMMFWYRQQPGQSLTLIATANQGSEATYESGFVIDKFPISRPNLTFSTLTVSNMSPEDSSIYLCSVPYGAKGYSEAFFGQGTRLTVV.

The J gene is TRBJ1-1, the V gene TRBV30; a weak D match, TRBD1 (6 bases). The germline CDR1 and CDR2 sequences are GTSNPN and SVGIG (reference sequence). The CDR3 is 11 residues long. Trimming stripped 6 bases from V and 11 bases from J, with 16 bases between. The DNA for the CDR3 is TGTGCCTGTTCGGGAGGGGGACCCGCTTTCTTT. It translates to CACSGGGPAFF.

This clone was observed a handful of times. This specimen includes other DNA sequences encoding the same CDR3. The rearrangement joins TRBV5-1 to TRBJ1-5; unclear D gene. CDR1 is SGHRS, CDR2 YFSETQ, per germline. The CDR3 runs 13 residues. V dropped 0 bases and J dropped 1 base, with 2 bases sitting between them. The CDR3 DNA reads as TGCGCCAGCAGCTTGGGGAGCAATCAGCCCCAGCATTTT. Encoded protein: CASSLGSNQPQHF.

V and J are TRBV9 and TRBJ2-3; possibly TRBD1 for D (6 bases). The CDR3 loop spans 15 amino acids. The germline V gene has CDR1 SGDLS and CDR2 YYNGEE. V was pared by 0 bases and J by 1 base, with 9 bases between. Here the CDR3 reads CASSVGTVGTDTQYF. The CDR3 DNA follows: TGTGCCAGCAGCGTAGGGACAGTTGGCACAGATACGCAGTATTTT.

V and J are TRBV7-3 and TRBJ1-1, with 8 positions matching TRBD1. This CDR3 region has 13 residues. The trim removed 4 bases at V and 10 bases at J, leaving 8 bases unmatched. The germline V gene encodes CDR1 SGHTA and CDR2 FQGTGA. The CDR3 DNA reads as TGTGCCAGCAGCTCCGGACAGGGACAGTCAGCTTTCTTT. Amino acid sequence: CASSSGQGQSAFF.

This clone was seen a few times. The DNA is left out, because the CDR3 cannot be placed on it with certainty; the CDR3 is given as TCRdb lists it. The chain uses TRBV29-1 and TRBJ1-2; the tabulated D call, TRBD1, remains unverified against the DNA. Germline-derived CDR1 and CDR2 are SQVTM and ANQGSEA. The CDR3 totals 12 residues, both ends included. The CDR3: CSVATGTDISTF.

The chain is built from TRBV4-3 and TRBJ1-2, with no clear D. The ends were cut back, 3 bases at V and 4 bases at J, with 12 bases in the middle. Germline V gives CDR1 LGHNA, CDR2 YSLEER. This CDR3 is built from 14 residues. The CDR3 loop is CASSQGDALYGYTF. CDR3 in DNA: TGCGCCAGCAGCCAGGGAGATGCCCTCTATGGCTACACCTTC.

The sample holds a few counts of this clone. This sequence joins TRBV4-1 and TRBJ2-7, with D perhaps TRBD1 (6 bases). This CDR3 has 15 amino acids. Trimming removed 0 bases from V and 0 bases from J, with 9 bases in between. Per the germline V gene, CDR1 is MGHRA and CDR2 is YSYEKL. Here the CDR3 reads CASSQDIGGSYEQYF. The CDR3 DNA is TGCGCCAGCAGCCAAGATATAGGGGGCTCCTACGAGCAGTACTTC.

The chain combines TRBV30 with TRBJ1-1; D not certain. V lost 3 bases and J 6 bases, leaving 20 bases between the germline ends. Germline CDR1 is GTSNPN and CDR2 is SVGIG (reference sequence). This CDR3 is built from 15 residues. The CDR3 region has the DNA TGTGCCTGGAGACAAGAACTACGCGGTGGACCTGAAGCTTTCTTT. This codes for CAWRQELRGGPEAFF.

This clone was seen more than once but under ten times. The chain couples TRBV29-1 to TRBJ1-4; no definite D call. The CDR3 contains 11 residues. Germline CDR1 is SQVTM and CDR2 is ANQGSEA. The V gene lost 7 bases and the J gene lost 6 bases, with 9 bases spanning the gap. CDR3 DNA sequence: TGCAGCGCGGGTTTTGATGAAAAACTGTTTTTT. Amino acid sequence: CSAGFDEKLFF.

The chain joins TRBV7-2 to TRBJ1-1, with D tentatively TRBD1 (5 bases). The CDR3 spans 13 residues. Trimming took off 5 bases at V and 1 base at J, with 8 bases between the two ends. Germline V CDR1 and CDR2: SGHTA, FQGNSA. The CDR3 is CASSHDRNTEAFF. As DNA, the CDR3 is TGTGCCAGCAGCCACGACAGGAACACTGAAGCTTTCTTT.

The rearrangement joins TRBV30 to TRBJ2-7; 9 bases are a match to TRBD2. Trimming cost V 1 base and J 5 bases; bases outside gene matches: 9. This CDR3 region has 15 residues. Looked up from germline, CDR1 is GTSNPN and CDR2 is SVGIG (reference sequence). The CDR3 reads CAWSGRTSDFHEQYF. The CDR3 DNA reads as TGTGCCTGGAGTGGGAGGACTAGCGATTTCCACGAGCAGTACTTC.

Details on this clone: This same CDR3 is encoded by further DNA sequences in the sample. This chain connects TRBV30 to TRBJ1-1; the D gene is possibly TRBD1 (6 bases). The CDR3 is 14 amino acids. Trimming took 0 bases from V and 3 from J, leaving 11 bases between them. The germline gives CDR1 GTSNPN, CDR2 SVGIG (reference sequence). CDR3: CAWSVRRGDTEAFF. The CDR3 DNA sequence: TGTGCCTGGAGTGTACGGAGGGGGGACACTGAAGCTTTCTTT.

V gene TRBV7-2 combines with J gene TRBJ2-5; 7 nucleotides line up with TRBD2. The germline CDR1 and CDR2 sequences are SGHTA and FQGNSA. The J segment lost 0 bases and the V segment lost 2 bases, leaving 6 bases of the junction unmatched. The CDR3 totals 16 residues. The CDR3 spells CASSLRGLTNQETQYF. In DNA form, the CDR3 reads TGTGCCAGCAGCTTACGGGGACTAACAAACCAAGAGACCCAGTACTTC.